The 27 T cell receptor beta chains below were found in one sample sequenced in a study of human T cells and chemical hapten exposure. Sample time point: patch test 1, 2 weeks after DPC sensitization. Treatment in this sample: therapeutic diphenylcyclopropenone sensitization with weekly scalp DPC. One entry per CDR3 protein, called by TCRdb with MiXCR from the RACE reads. The sample contains 150,000 to 200,000 distinct CDR3 sequences, around 15% of which appear only once. The sample consisted of whole blood, taken in connection with sensitization to the hapten diphenylcyclopropenone (DPC). The receptors come from a woman aged 25 to 39 with alopecia areata. Some clones in this sample may be carry-over from other donors' samples.

This clonotype has a handful of counts. This chain connects TRBV7-2 to TRBJ1-4; D remains ambiguous. The V gene's germline CDR1 is SGHTA and CDR2 FQGNSA. The CDR3 length is 13 residues. The germline V and J ends were trimmed by 3 bases and 2 bases, with 4 bases remaining between them. This CDR3 reads CASSFVTNEKLFF. The DNA of the CDR3 is TGTGCCAGCAGCTTCGTGACTAATGAAAAACTGTTTTTT. Full variable domain (remainder filled in from reference TRBV7-2 and TRBJ1-4): GAGVSQSPSNKVTEKGKDVELRCDPISGHTALYWYRQSLGQGLEFLIYFQGNSAPDKSGLPSDRFSAERTGGSVSTLTIQRTQQEDSAVYLCASSFVTNEKLFFGSGTQLSVL.

This rearrangement joins TRBV7-2 to TRBJ2-3, with D possibly being TRBD1 or TRBD2 (5 bases each). The V end was cut by 3 bases, the J end by 2 bases, with 15 bases between. Germline assignment: CDR1 SGHTA and CDR2 FQGNSA. The CDR3 has 16 amino acids. In DNA, the CDR3 is TGTGCCAGCAGCTTCGCCGGGACCCAGATCACAGATACGCAGTATTTT. Protein: CASSFAGTQITDTQYF.

This clonotype has ten or more counts. The chain joins TRBV7-2 to TRBJ1-3; 7 nucleotides align to TRBD1. The CDR3 spans 15 residues. Germline CDR1 reads SGHTA; CDR2 reads FQGNSA. Trimming took 4 bases from V and 1 from J; bases not matched to a gene: 4. The CDR3 sequence is CASSSYRGSGNTIYF. The CDR3 nucleotides are TGTGCCAGCAGCTCTTACAGGGGATCTGGAAACACCATATATTTT.

This chain uses TRBV5-1 with TRBJ2-6; D could derive from TRBD1 or TRBD2 (5 bases each). V lost 4 bases and J 4 bases, leaving 21 bases between the germline ends. The CDR3 spans 18 residues. The germline gives CDR1 SGHRS, CDR2 YFSETQ. The CDR3 DNA sequence: TGCGCCAGCAGCCCGGGGCTACTCCACTCTCGGGGGGCCAACGTCCTGACTTTC. It yields the protein CASSPGLLHSRGANVLTF.

The chain is built from TRBV6-2 or TRBV6-3 and TRBJ2-7; 10 positions match TRBD1. Germline CDR1 is MNHEY and CDR2 is SVGEGT. The J segment lost 5 bases and the V segment lost 11 bases, leaving 9 bases of the junction unmatched. This CDR3 is built from 13 residues. CDR3 amino acids: CAGAGTGDHEQYF. CDR3 coding DNA: TGTGCCGGCGCCGGGACAGGGGATCACGAGCAGTACTTC.

A few counts support this clonotype. The V and J genes are TRBV6-2 or TRBV6-3 and TRBJ2-7, with TRBD1 identical over 11 bases. This CDR3 contains 16 residues. V lost 4 bases to trimming and J lost 2 bases; unmatched junction nucleotides: 7. CDR1 MNHEY and CDR2 SVGEGT come from the germline V gene. The CDR3 loop reads CASSCSEDRGPYEQYF. In nucleotides, the CDR3 is TGTGCCAGCAGTTGCTCGGAGGACAGGGGGCCCTACGAGCAGTACTTC.

This rearrangement joins TRBV7-9 to TRBJ1-5; D is possibly TRBD1 (6 bases). Germline lookup yields CDR1 SEHNR and CDR2 FQNEAQ (reference sequence). Trimming left V 5 bases short and J 1 base short, with 15 bases between. This CDR3 is built from 16 residues. As DNA, the CDR3 is TGTGCCAGCAGCCCCGGAGGGGGTGCCAGCAATCAGCCCCAGCATTTT. This sequence encodes CASSPGGGASNQPQHF.

This clonotype was seen at least ten times. The rearrangement joins TRBV7-9 to TRBJ2-3; D not resolved. V was shortened by 6 bases and J by 0 bases, with 10 bases between the two germline ends. CDR1 is SEHNR and CDR2 is FQNEAQ in the germline V gene (reference sequence). The CDR3 runs to 14 residues. DNA for the CDR3: TGTGCCAGCAGACAAGACCGAAGCACAGATACGCAGTATTTT. Translation gives CASRQDRSTDTQYF.

This clonotype was seen a handful of times. The chain carries TRBV3-1 and TRBJ2-2; D not certain. Germline CDR1 LGHDT, CDR2 YNNKEL (reference sequence). V was shortened by 1 base and J by 6 bases, with 9 bases between the two germline ends. The CDR3 is made up of 14 amino acids. DNA of the CDR3: TGTGCCAGCAGCCAAGTAGAAGGAGCCGGGGAGCTGTTTTTT. Residues: CASSQVEGAGELFF.

This clonotype was seen a handful of times. This rearrangement joins TRBV5-4 to TRBJ1-2, with a tentative D call TRBD1 (5 bases). Germline V lookup: CDR1 SGHNT, CDR2 YYREEE (reference sequence). Trimming took 4 bases from V and 5 from J, leaving 18 bases between them. The CDR3 consists of 15 residues. The CDR3 DNA is TGTGCCAGCAGCGCGAAACCGGGACTGCTTTATGGCTACACCTTC. This translates into CASSAKPGLLYGYTF.

The V gene is TRBV2, the J gene TRBJ2-1, with TRBD2 matching 13 bases. The CDR3 totals 17 residues. Germline V lookup: CDR1 SNHLY, CDR2 FYNNEI. V gave up 4 bases and J gave up 9 bases; unmatched junction bases: 12. The chain's CDR3 is CASSGQLGTSGIGEQFF. The CDR3 DNA sequence: TGTGCCAGCAGTGGACAGTTGGGGACTAGCGGGATTGGTGAGCAGTTCTTC.

This clonotype was counted a few times. The chain has TRBV19 and TRBJ2-7, with D unclear. The CDR3 is 13 residues long. V lost 0 bases and J 1 base, leaving 4 bases between the germline ends. Germline V lookup: CDR1 LNHDA, CDR2 SQIVND (reference sequence). The CDR3 bases are TGTGCCAGTAGTATAGATCAGTCCTACGAGCAGTACTTC. It is translated as CASSIDQSYEQYF.

This clonotype was observed a handful of times. The chain couples TRBV7-8 to TRBJ1-6; no firm D call. Germline CDR1 and CDR2: SGHVS and FQNEAQ. The CDR3 is made up of 14 amino acids. V gave up 1 base and J gave up 7 bases, with 8 bases separating them. The chain's CDR3 is CASSLGSGNSPLHF. CDR3 in DNA: TGTGCCAGCAGCTTAGGGTCCGGGAATTCACCCCTCCACTTT.

This clonotype was found a few times. V usage is TRBV6-1 and J usage is TRBJ2-1; TRBD2 might be the D (5 bases). The germline CDR1 and CDR2 sequences are MNHNS and SASEGT. V shed 2 bases and J shed 0 bases, with 17 bases lying between them. The CDR3 spans 18 residues. The CDR3 DNA reads TGTGCCAGCAGTGAACTGCCGAGCTTGGGGAGCTCCTACAATGAGCAGTTCTTC. It codes for CASSELPSLGSSYNEQFF.

There are many counts of this clonotype. The V call is TRBV7-2, the J call TRBJ1-5; TRBD1 agrees at 8 bases. The ends lost 4 bases at V and 7 bases at J; junction bases unmatched: 9. Germline V gives CDR1 SGHTA, CDR2 FQGNSA. The CDR3 length is 15 residues. The CDR3 region has the DNA TGTGCCAGCAGCTGGGCGACAGGGGATGAACAGCCCCAGCATTTT. This gives the protein CASSWATGDEQPQHF.

The gene calls are TRBV4-3 and TRBJ2-7; D is ambiguous. From germline, CDR1 is LGHNA and CDR2 YSLEER. V lost 2 bases and J 2 bases, leaving 10 bases between the germline ends. The CDR3 spans 14 residues. CDR3: CASSQSLGTYEQYF. The DNA for the CDR3 is TGCGCCAGCAGCCAATCGCTCGGAACCTACGAGCAGTACTTC.

This clonotype was detected a few times. The chain links TRBV6-1 to TRBJ2-5, with TRBD2 identical over 12 bases. Per germline, CDR1 MNHNS and CDR2 SASEGT. The CDR3 extends over 18 amino acids. V shed 0 bases, J shed 3 bases, and the junction held 8 bases outside the gene matches. CDR3 DNA sequence: TGTGCCAGCAGTGAAGCGCGGTTGAGACTAGCGGGGGAAGAGACCCAGTACTTC. Protein product: CASSEARLRLAGEETQYF.

The V gene is TRBV9, the J gene TRBJ1-4; D ambiguous. The CDR3 has 15 residues. V was trimmed by 0 bases and J by 5 bases, leaving 11 bases between them. Germline CDR1 reads SGDLS; CDR2 reads YYNGEE. Here the CDR3 DNA reads TGTGCCAGCAGCGTAGGTCGTCAGATAAATGAAAAACTGTTTTTT. Protein product: CASSVGRQINEKLFF. The complete variable domain, with remaining parts taken from reference TRBV9 and TRBJ1-4, reads DSGVTQTPKHLITATGQRVTLRCSPRSGDLSVYWYQQSLDQGLQFLIQYYNGEERAKGNILERFSAQQFPDLHSELNLSSLELGDSALYFCASSVGRQINEKLFFGSGTQLSVL.

V usage is TRBV7-2 and J usage is TRBJ2-1, with 7 bases that match TRBD2. Germline V gives CDR1 SGHTA, CDR2 FQGNSA. J was trimmed by 7 bases and V by 5 bases; bases with no gene match: 5. CDR3 length: 13 amino acids. The CDR3 reads CASSPWTSNEQFF. CDR3 nucleotides: TGTGCCAGCAGCCCTTGGACTAGTAATGAGCAGTTCTTC.

The chain links TRBV28 to TRBJ2-7, with D hard to call. CDR3 length equals 13 residues. The ends were cut back, 6 bases at V and 10 bases at J, with 19 bases in the middle. The germline CDR1 and CDR2 sequences are MDHEN and SYDVKM. CDR3 nucleotide sequence: TGTGCCAGCAGCTTCCTCCCCACACAGCCTCAGTACTTC. It is translated as CASSFLPTQPQYF. Supplemented by reference TRBV28 and TRBJ2-7, the full variable domain reads DVKVTQSSRYLVKRTGEKVFLECVQDMDHENMFWYRQDPGLGLRLIYFSYDVKMKEKGDIPEGYSVSREKKERFSLILESASTNQTSMYLCASSFLPTQPQYFGPGTRLTVT.

The J gene is TRBJ1-2, the V gene TRBV7-9, with unresolved D. The ends were cut back, 7 bases at V and 0 bases at J, with 15 bases in the middle. The CDR3 loop spans 15 amino acids. Germline V gene sequence: CDR1 SEHNR, CDR2 FQNEAQ (reference sequence). This chain's CDR3 is CASTPGHGANYGYTF. The CDR3 DNA reads as TGTGCCAGCACCCCCGGGCACGGAGCTAACTATGGCTACACCTTC.

The chain has TRBV28 and TRBJ2-6; D remains ambiguous. With 5 bases removed from V and 3 bases from J, the gap between germline ends came to 8 bases. From germline, CDR1 is MDHEN and CDR2 SYDVKM. The CDR3 runs 14 residues. The CDR3 loop reads CASSISDGANVLTF. CDR3 coding DNA: TGTGCCAGCAGTATCAGCGATGGGGCCAACGTCCTGACTTTC.

This clonotype was seen a few times. The chain has TRBV6-5 and TRBJ1-1, with D uncertain. The CDR3 length is 16 residues. The germline gives CDR1 MNHEY, CDR2 SVGAGI. The V end was cut by 0 bases, the J end by 0 bases, with 11 bases between. The CDR3 nucleotides read TGTGCCAGCAGTTACTCGGCCATACACTTGAACACTGAAGCTTTCTTT. This translates into CASSYSAIHLNTEAFF.

This clonotype was seen a few times. V gene TRBV3-1 combines with J gene TRBJ1-6; no clear D gene. Trimming shortened V by 0 bases and J by 10 bases, and 7 bases separated the two germline ends. The length of the CDR3 is 13 residues. Germline CDR1 is LGHDT and CDR2 is YNNKEL (reference sequence). The CDR3 reads CASSQDIASPLHF. CDR3 DNA: TGTGCCAGCAGCCAAGACATAGCATCACCCCTCCACTTT.

Worth noting for this clonotype: At one end, the junction sequence differs from germline, possibly due to a read error. V is TRBV6-2 or TRBV6-3 and J is TRBJ1-3, with TRBD1 as a possible D gene (6 bases). CDR1 MNHEY and CDR2 SVGEGT come from the germline V gene. The CDR3 is 17 amino acids. The CDR3: CASSYPPGQSSGNIIYF. CDR3 sequence (DNA): TGTGCCAGCAGTTACCCGCCGGGACAAAGCTCTGGAAACATCATATATTTT.

This clonotype was counted at least ten times. This chain links TRBV6-1 with TRBJ1-1, with 10 bases that match TRBD1. The CDR3 totals 16 residues. In germline, CDR1 is MNHNS, CDR2 SASEGT. V was pared by 5 bases and J by 5 bases, with 11 bases of the junction left unmatched. CDR3 DNA: TGTGCCAGCAGTCCACGGACAGGGGGATCGGGAACTGAAGCTTTCTTT. This sequence encodes CASSPRTGGSGTEAFF.

This chain uses TRBV7-2 with TRBJ2-5, with a possible D match to TRBD1 (6 bases). Per germline, CDR1 SGHTA and CDR2 FQGNSA. The CDR3 loop spans 14 amino acids. Trimming shortened V by 7 bases and J by 2 bases, and 14 bases separated the two germline ends. The CDR3 DNA reads as TGTGCCAGCACCAAGACAGGCCAGCAAGAGACCCAGTACTTC. Its translation: CASTKTGQQETQYF.